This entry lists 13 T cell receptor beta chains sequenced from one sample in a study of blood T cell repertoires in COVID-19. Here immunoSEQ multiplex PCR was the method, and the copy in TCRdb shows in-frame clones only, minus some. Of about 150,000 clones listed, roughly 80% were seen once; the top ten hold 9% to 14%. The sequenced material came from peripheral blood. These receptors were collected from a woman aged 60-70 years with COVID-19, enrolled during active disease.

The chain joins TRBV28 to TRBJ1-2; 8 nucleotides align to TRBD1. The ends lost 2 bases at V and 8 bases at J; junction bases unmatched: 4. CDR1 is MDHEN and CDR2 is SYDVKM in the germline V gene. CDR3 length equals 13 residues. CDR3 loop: CASSLAGGRGYTF. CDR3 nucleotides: TGTGCCAGCAGTTTAGCAGGGGGCCGGGGCTACACCTTC.

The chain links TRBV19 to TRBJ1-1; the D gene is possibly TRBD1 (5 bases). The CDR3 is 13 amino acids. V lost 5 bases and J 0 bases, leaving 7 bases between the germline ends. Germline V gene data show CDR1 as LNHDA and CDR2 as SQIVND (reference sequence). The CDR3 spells CASSPTVNTEAFF. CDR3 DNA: TGTGCCAGTAGTCCGACAGTGAACACTGAAGCTTTCTTT.

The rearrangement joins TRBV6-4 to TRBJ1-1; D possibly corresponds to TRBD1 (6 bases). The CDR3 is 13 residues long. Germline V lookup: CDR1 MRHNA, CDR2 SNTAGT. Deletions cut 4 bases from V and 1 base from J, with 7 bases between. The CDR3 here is CASSAGENTEAFF. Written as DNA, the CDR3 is TGTGCCAGCAGTGCAGGGGAGAACACTGAAGCTTTCTTT.

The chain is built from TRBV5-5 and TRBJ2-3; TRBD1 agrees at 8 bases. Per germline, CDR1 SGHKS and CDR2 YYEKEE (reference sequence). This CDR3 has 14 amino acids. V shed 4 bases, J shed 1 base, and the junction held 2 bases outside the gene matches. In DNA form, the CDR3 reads TGTGCCAGCAGCAAACAGGGGGGCACAGATACGCAGTATTTT. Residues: CASSKQGGTDTQYF. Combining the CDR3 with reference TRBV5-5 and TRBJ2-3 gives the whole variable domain DAGVTQSPTHLIKTRGQQVTLRCSPISGHKSVSWYQQVLGQGPQFIFQYYEKEERGRGNFPDRFSARQFPNYSSELNVNALLLGDSALYLCASSKQGGTDTQYFGPGTRLTVL.

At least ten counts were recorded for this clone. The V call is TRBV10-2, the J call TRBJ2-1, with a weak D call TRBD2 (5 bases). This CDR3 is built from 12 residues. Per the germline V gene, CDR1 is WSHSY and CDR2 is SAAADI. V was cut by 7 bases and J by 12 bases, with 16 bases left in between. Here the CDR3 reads CASTRDGLGQFF. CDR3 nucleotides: TGCGCCAGCACAAGGGATGGACTGGGGCAGTTCTTC.

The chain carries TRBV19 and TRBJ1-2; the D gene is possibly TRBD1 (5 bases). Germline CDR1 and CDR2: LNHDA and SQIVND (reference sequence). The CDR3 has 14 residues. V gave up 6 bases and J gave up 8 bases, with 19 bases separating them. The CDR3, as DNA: TGTGCCAGTAGCGGCGCGGGGGGTTCGGGCGGCTACACCTTC. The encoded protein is CASSGAGGSGGYTF.

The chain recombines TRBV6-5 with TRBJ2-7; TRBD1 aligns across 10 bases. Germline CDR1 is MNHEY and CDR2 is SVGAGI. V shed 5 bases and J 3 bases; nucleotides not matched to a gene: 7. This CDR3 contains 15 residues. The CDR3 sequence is CASSTRQGADYEQYF. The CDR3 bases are TGTGCCAGCAGTACAAGACAGGGGGCGGACTACGAGCAGTACTTC.

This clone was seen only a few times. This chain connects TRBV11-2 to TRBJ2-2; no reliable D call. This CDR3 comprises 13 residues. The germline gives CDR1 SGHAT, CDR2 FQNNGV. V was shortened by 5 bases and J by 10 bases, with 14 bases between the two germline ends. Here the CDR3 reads CASSPRPDVELFF. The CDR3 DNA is TGTGCCAGCAGCCCTCGCCCAGATGTGGAGCTGTTTTTT.

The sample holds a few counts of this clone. In DNA form, the CDR3 reads TGTGCCAGCAGCGCTGAACAGGCGATGAACACTGAAGCTTTCTTT. Translated: CASSAEQAMNTEAFF. V is TRBV5-5 and J is TRBJ1-1, with TRBD1 as a possible D gene (5 bases). CDR1 is SGHKS, CDR2 YYEKEE, per germline (reference sequence). The V gene lost 4 bases and the J gene lost 0 bases, with 13 bases spanning the gap. The CDR3 loop spans 15 amino acids.

The CDR3 nucleotides are TGCGCCAGCAGCCCCGGGGGGGGGTTGAATCAGCCCCAGCATTTT. Protein: CASSPGGGLNQPQHF. V and J are TRBV5-1 and TRBJ1-5; D might be TRBD1 (5 bases). Germline CDR1 is SGHRS and CDR2 is YFSETQ. This CDR3 region has 15 residues. Trimming left V 4 bases short and J 4 bases short, with 15 bases between.

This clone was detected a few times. CDR3 amino acids: CASSPRVGGYTF. CDR3 nucleotide sequence: TGTGCCAGCAGCCCCCGGGTTGGGGGCTACACCTTC. The genes are TRBV7-8 and TRBJ1-2; the D is unclear. CDR1 and CDR2 (germline): SGHVS, FQNEAQ. This CDR3 contains 12 residues. V was clipped by 5 bases and J by 8 bases, with 12 bases between them.

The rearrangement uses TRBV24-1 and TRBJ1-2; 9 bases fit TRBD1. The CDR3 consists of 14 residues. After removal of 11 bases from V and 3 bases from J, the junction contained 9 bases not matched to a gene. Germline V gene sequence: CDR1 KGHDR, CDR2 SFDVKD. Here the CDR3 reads CARNRGPRDYGYTF. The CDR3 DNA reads TGTGCCAGGAACAGGGGGCCGCGGGACTATGGCTACACCTTC.

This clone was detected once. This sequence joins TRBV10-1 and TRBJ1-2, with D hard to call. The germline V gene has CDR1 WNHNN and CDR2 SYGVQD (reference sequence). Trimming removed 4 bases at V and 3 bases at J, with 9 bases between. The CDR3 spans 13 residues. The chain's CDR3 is CASSGQRDYGYTF. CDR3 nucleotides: TGCGCCAGCAGTGGCCAACGGGACTATGGCTACACCTTC.